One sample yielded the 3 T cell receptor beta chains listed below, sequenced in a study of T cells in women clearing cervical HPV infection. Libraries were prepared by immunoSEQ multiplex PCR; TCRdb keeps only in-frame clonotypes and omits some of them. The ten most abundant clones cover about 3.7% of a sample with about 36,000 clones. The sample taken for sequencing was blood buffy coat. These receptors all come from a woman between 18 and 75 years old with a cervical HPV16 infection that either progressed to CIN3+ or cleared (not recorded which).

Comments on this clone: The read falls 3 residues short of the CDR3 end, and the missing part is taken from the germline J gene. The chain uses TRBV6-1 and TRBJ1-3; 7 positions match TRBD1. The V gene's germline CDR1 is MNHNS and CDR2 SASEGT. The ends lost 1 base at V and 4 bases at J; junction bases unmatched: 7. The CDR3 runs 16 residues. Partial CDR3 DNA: TGTGCCAGCAGTGAAGGTTTATGGGACAGAGGAAACACC. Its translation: CASSEGLWDRGNT. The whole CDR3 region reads CASSEGLWDRGNTIYF.

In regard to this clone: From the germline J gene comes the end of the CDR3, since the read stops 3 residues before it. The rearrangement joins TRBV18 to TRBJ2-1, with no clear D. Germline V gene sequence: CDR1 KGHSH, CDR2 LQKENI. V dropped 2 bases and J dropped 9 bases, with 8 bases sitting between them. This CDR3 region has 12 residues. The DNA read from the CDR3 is TGTGCCAGCTCACCAATAGGGTTTGAG. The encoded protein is CASSPIGFE. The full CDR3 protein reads CASSPIGFEQFF.

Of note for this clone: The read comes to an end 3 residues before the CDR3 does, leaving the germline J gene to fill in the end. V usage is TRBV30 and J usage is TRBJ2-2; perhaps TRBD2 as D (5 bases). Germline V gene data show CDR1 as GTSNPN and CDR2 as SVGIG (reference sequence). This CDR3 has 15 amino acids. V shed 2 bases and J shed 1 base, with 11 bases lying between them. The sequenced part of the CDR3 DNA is TGTGCCTGGAGTTCACCAGGACTGAACACCGGGGAG. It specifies CAWSSPGLNTGE. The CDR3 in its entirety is CAWSSPGLNTGELFF.